A selection of T cell receptor beta chains follows, all from one sample in a study of T cell changes during pregnancy in multiple sclerosis. This table comes from immunoSEQ multiplex PCR, and its TCRdb copy is limited to in-frame clones, with some not included. The sample yields about 60,000 clones, almost 95% seen once. The source was peripheral blood, collected in the first trimester of pregnancy. The receptors here all came from a female donor with multiple sclerosis, enrolled in a pregnancy study. Each CDR3 is given with its conserved first and last residue. Fields, in order: clone size, J gene, D gene, V gene, CDR3 DNA, CDR3 protein. The D gene is left open where the match is weak. Some rows mark clone size as missing; the rest say once, few, many or name a class of expanded clone.

abundance: NA
j_gene: TRBJ2-7
d_gene: NA
v_gene: TRBV4-2
CDR3nt: TGTGCCAGCAGCCTTTCAGGGCAGGCCAACTACGAGCAGTACTTC
CDR3aa: CASSLSGQANYEQYF

abundance: NA
j_gene: TRBJ2-1
d_gene: NA
v_gene: TRBV6-4
CDR3nt: TGTGCCAGCTCTCACGGGGAAAGCTCCTACAATGAGCAGTTCTTC
CDR3aa: CASSHGESSYNEQFF

abundance: NA
j_gene: TRBJ1-6
d_gene: NA
v_gene: TRBV6-5
CDR3nt: TGTGCCAGCAGTTACAAGTCGGAGTCACCCCTCCACTTT
CDR3aa: CASSYKSESPLHF

abundance: NA
j_gene: TRBJ1-3
d_gene: NA
v_gene: TRBV10-3
CDR3nt: TGTGCCATCAGCCAGGGTGACGGAAACACCATATATTTT
CDR3aa: CAISQGDGNTIYF

abundance: NA
j_gene: TRBJ2-7
d_gene: TRBD1
v_gene: TRBV5-1
CDR3nt: TGCGCCAGCAGCTGGGGGACAGGGAGCTACGAGCAGTACTTC
CDR3aa: CASSWGTGSYEQYF

abundance: NA
j_gene: TRBJ1-2
d_gene: NA
v_gene: TRBV7-2
CDR3nt: TGTGCCAGCAGCTTAGTGGGTCCGTCAGGCCTCATGGGCTACACCTTC
CDR3aa: CASSLVGPSGLMGYTF

abundance: NA
j_gene: TRBJ2-5
d_gene: NA
v_gene: TRBV9
CDR3nt: TGTGCCAGCAGCGTATTTGCTAGCCGGGAGACCCAGTACTTC
CDR3aa: CASSVFASRETQYF

abundance: NA
j_gene: TRBJ2-7
d_gene: NA
v_gene: TRBV4-3
CDR3nt: TGCGCCAGCAGCTTGACAGTGATCTCCTACGAGCAGTACTTC
CDR3aa: CASSLTVISYEQYF

abundance: NA
j_gene: TRBJ1-2
d_gene: TRBD1
v_gene: TRBV29-1
CDR3nt: TGCAGCGTTGTTGATGGGGGGAGGGACAGGGGATACTATGGCTACACCTTC
CDR3aa: CSVVDGGRDRGYYGYTF

abundance: NA
j_gene: TRBJ2-7
d_gene: TRBD1
v_gene: TRBV5-4
CDR3nt: TGTGCCAGCAGCCCAGGGGGTCCCTTCTCCTACGAGCAGTACTTC
CDR3aa: CASSPGGPFSYEQYF

abundance: NA
j_gene: TRBJ2-2
d_gene: TRBD2
v_gene: TRBV9
CDR3nt: TGTGCCAGCAGCGTCCGCGGGGGGGGTTCGAACACCGGGGAGCTGTTTTTT
CDR3aa: CASSVRGGGSNTGELFF

abundance: NA
j_gene: TRBJ1-1
d_gene: NA
v_gene: TRBV19
CDR3nt: TGTGCCAGTAGTGAACAGGGTGGTTTGGCTTTCTTT
CDR3aa: CASSEQGGLAFF

abundance: NA
j_gene: TRBJ1-1
d_gene: TRBD1
v_gene: TRBV7-2
CDR3nt: TGTGCCAGCAGCCTCGGGACAGGCCTTTACACTGAAGCTTTCTTT
CDR3aa: CASSLGTGLYTEAFF

abundance: once
j_gene: TRBJ2-3
d_gene: NA
v_gene: TRBV9
CDR3nt: TGTGCCAGCACCCCGGGACTCCACACAGATACGCAGTATTTT
CDR3aa: CASTPGLHTDTQYF

abundance: NA
j_gene: TRBJ2-3
d_gene: NA
v_gene: TRBV7-8
CDR3nt: TGTGCCAGCAGCTTGGTCCACAGGGGCACAGATACGCAGTATTTT
CDR3aa: CASSLVHRGTDTQYF

abundance: NA
j_gene: TRBJ1-2
d_gene: TRBD1
v_gene: TRBV7-8
CDR3nt: TGTGCCAGCACCAGCCGCGTGGGGACAGGGGAAGGAGGCTACACCTTC
CDR3aa: CASTSRVGTGEGGYTF

abundance: NA
j_gene: TRBJ2-1
d_gene: NA
v_gene: TRBV7-7
CDR3nt: TGTGCCAGCAGCTTAAGAGTTGCGGATGAGCAGTTCTTC
CDR3aa: CASSLRVADEQFF

abundance: NA
j_gene: TRBJ2-7
d_gene: TRBD1
v_gene: TRBV9
CDR3nt: TGTGCCAGCAGCTGGGGACAGTCTCCTTACGAGCAGTACTTC
CDR3aa: CASSWGQSPYEQYF

abundance: NA
j_gene: TRBJ1-3
d_gene: NA
v_gene: TRBV11-1
CDR3nt: TGTGCCAGCAGCCGCGACAGACTGGACGGAAACACCATATATTTT
CDR3aa: CASSRDRLDGNTIYF

abundance: NA
j_gene: TRBJ1-4
d_gene: NA
v_gene: TRBV4-1
CDR3nt: TGCGCCAGCAGCCAAATCAATATAGTCGCTAATGAAAAACTGTTTTTT
CDR3aa: CASSQINIVANEKLFF

abundance: once
j_gene: TRBJ1-1
d_gene: NA
v_gene: TRBV19
CDR3nt: TGTGCCAGTAGTTTTCAGGGGATGAACACTGAAGCTTTCTTT
CDR3aa: CASSFQGMNTEAFF

abundance: NA
j_gene: TRBJ1-1
d_gene: NA
v_gene: TRBV18
CDR3nt: TGTGCCAGCTCACCACCCGGGGGTGGAAACACTGAAGCTTTCTTT
CDR3aa: CASSPPGGGNTEAFF

abundance: NA
j_gene: TRBJ2-2
d_gene: NA
v_gene: TRBV11-2
CDR3nt: TGTGCCAGCAGCTCCCAGGGCCATAACACCGGGGAGCTGTTTTTT
CDR3aa: CASSSQGHNTGELFF

abundance: NA
j_gene: TRBJ2-1
d_gene: TRBD2
v_gene: TRBV19
CDR3nt: TGTGCCAGTGTGGACGCGGGGGACTACAATGAGCAGTTCTTC
CDR3aa: CASVDAGDYNEQFF

abundance: NA
j_gene: TRBJ1-3
d_gene: NA
v_gene: TRBV7-9
CDR3nt: TGTGCCAGCAGCTTAGGAACAGGGCAAAACACCATATATTTT
CDR3aa: CASSLGTGQNTIYF

abundance: NA
j_gene: TRBJ1-4
d_gene: NA
v_gene: TRBV21-1
CDR3nt: TGTGCCAGCAGCAAAGACCCGAGAGGATGGACAGCAGAAAATGAAAAACTGTTTTTT
CDR3aa: CASSKDPRGWTAENEKLFF

abundance: NA
j_gene: TRBJ1-3
d_gene: NA
v_gene: TRBV29-1
CDR3nt: TGCAGCGTTCTAGGGGGGGGCAGCTCTGGAAACACCATATATTTT
CDR3aa: CSVLGGGSSGNTIYF

abundance: NA
j_gene: TRBJ1-1
d_gene: TRBD1
v_gene: TRBV5-4
CDR3nt: TGTGCCAGCAGCTTGGAACCTACAGGGGCAAACACTGAAGCTTTCTTT
CDR3aa: CASSLEPTGANTEAFF

abundance: NA
j_gene: TRBJ2-1
d_gene: TRBD2
v_gene: TRBV9
CDR3nt: TGTGCCAGCAGCCCCGATCGGGGGGGCCCCTACAATGAGCAGTTCTTC
CDR3aa: CASSPDRGGPYNEQFF

abundance: NA
j_gene: TRBJ2-3
d_gene: NA
v_gene: TRBV4-2
CDR3nt: TGTGCCAGCAGCCAAGGCGGGGTGCGGGATCGACGCACAGATACGCAGTATTTT
CDR3aa: CASSQGGVRDRRTDTQYF

abundance: NA
j_gene: TRBJ1-1
d_gene: TRBD1
v_gene: TRBV25-1
CDR3nt: TGTGCCAGCAGTGACAGGGGGCGTTCTGAAGCTTTCTTT
CDR3aa: CASSDRGRSEAFF

abundance: NA
j_gene: TRBJ2-7
d_gene: NA
v_gene: TRBV29-1
CDR3nt: TGCAGCGAATCTCGGTGCGAGCAGTACTTC
CDR3aa: CSESRCEQYF

abundance: NA
j_gene: TRBJ2-7
d_gene: TRBD1
v_gene: TRBV5-4
CDR3nt: TGTGCCAGCAGCTTGGATGCAGGGGGAATCTACGAGCAGTACTTC
CDR3aa: CASSLDAGGIYEQYF